What follows is one T cell receptor (beta chain) and its context. The data stem from a study of blood T cell repertoires in COVID-19. In the study overall: Researchers got acute and convalescent COVID-19 samples from the United States, Italy and Spain. Sources were T cells, B-cell-depleted T cells, or PBMCs; the material itself was cDNA or gDNA.

Study processing details: Reference gene primer amplification gave estimated nucleated cell counts. The table came from immunoSEQ multiplex PCR; TCRdb's copy has only in-frame clones and leaves some out. V and J calls and clone size are as listed in that table; D and trimming were resolved from the DNA. The sample records about 200,000 clones, about 85% being singletons. The sequence was collected from a woman older than 75 with acute or convalescent COVID-19. Sequencing input: peripheral blood.

The CDR3 bases are TGCGCCAGCAGCTTGGTGACAGGGGATAGGTCACCCCTCCACTTT. Its translation: CASSLVTGDRSPLHF. The chain employs TRBV5-1 and TRBJ1-6; 8 bases agree with TRBD1. The CDR3 length is 15 residues. The germline CDR1 and CDR2 sequences are SGHRS and YFSETQ. The ends lost 0 bases at V and 10 bases at J; junction bases unmatched: 6.